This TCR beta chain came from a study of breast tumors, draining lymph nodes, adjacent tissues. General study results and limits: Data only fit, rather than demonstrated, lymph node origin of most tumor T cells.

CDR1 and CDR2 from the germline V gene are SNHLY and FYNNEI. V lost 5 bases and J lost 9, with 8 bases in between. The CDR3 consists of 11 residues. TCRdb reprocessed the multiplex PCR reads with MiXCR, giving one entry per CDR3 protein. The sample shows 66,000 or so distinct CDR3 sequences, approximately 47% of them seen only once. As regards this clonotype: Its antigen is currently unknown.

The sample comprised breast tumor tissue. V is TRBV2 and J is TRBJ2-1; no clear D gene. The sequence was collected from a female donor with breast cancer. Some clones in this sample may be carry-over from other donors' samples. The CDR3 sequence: CASSPSSEQFF. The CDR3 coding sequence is TGTGCCAGCAGTCCCAGCAGTGAGCAGTTCTTC.